This TCR beta chain was sequenced for a study of shared clonotypes between healthy human individuals. At the level of the study: Per-donor plates numbered three CD4 naive, three CD4 memory, two CD8 naive and one CD8 memory.

As concerns this clone: What it binds is not known.

CD8 cells regarded as naive lacked CD45RO, were positively chosen for CCR7, and omitted terminally differentiated effector memory CD45RA+ cells. Only Caucasian adults living in Nashville, Tennessee served as donors. The material for each subset, its genomic DNA, was split evenly across several immunoSEQ plates. Assay used: immunoSEQ multiplex PCR; TCRdb lists only in-frame clones, some missing. The table records about 2.1 million clones, 80% to 95% of them present only once. Broader study findings: The authors sampled blood alone, and tissue repertoires likely differ.

V was trimmed by 0 bases and J by 4 bases, leaving 16 bases between them. The CDR3 length is 17 residues. Germline V gene data show CDR1 as MGHRA and CDR2 as YSYEKL. V is TRBV4-1 and J is TRBJ2-1; D remains unclear. The sequence was obtained from a man between 18 and 35 years old in good health. Some clones in this sample may be carry-over from other donors' samples. The sample comprised naive CD8+ T cells from PBMCs. The CDR3 region is CASSQDLSPNPYNEQFF. Written as DNA, the CDR3 is TGCGCCAGCAGCCAAGATCTATCACCAAATCCGTACAATGAGCAGTTCTTC.